This TCR beta chain emerged from a study of CD8 T cells in ankylosing spondylitis. Study-level results: In ankylosing spondylitis blood, a motif of eight highly homologous TCR beta variants appeared characteristic.

This clonotype was found a few times. Its antigen is as yet unknown. This CDR3 region has 16 residues. CDR1 and CDR2 (germline): DFQATT, SNEGSKA (reference sequence). J gave up 1 base and V 3 bases, and 7 bases lay outside the gene matches. The authors made TCR beta libraries by quantitative 5'-RACE with molecular barcodes. MiXCR, run by TCRdb on the 5' RACE reads, gives a single entry per CDR3 protein. This table holds about 440,000 distinct CDR3 sequences, 17% found once. Sequenced: blood, either unsorted or a sorted T cell fraction (not recorded which). The V call is TRBV20-1, the J call TRBJ2-1; 9 bases fit TRBD1. The sequence came from a male donor with ankylosing spondylitis. The CDR3 DNA sequence: TGCAGTGCTAGGTCGATGGGGACAGGGTCCTACAATGAGCAGTTCTTC. This codes for CSARSMGTGSYNEQFF.